This entry lists 18 T cell receptor beta chains sequenced from one sample in a study of T cell clonality in common variable immunodeficiency. Assay used: immunoSEQ multiplex PCR; TCRdb lists only in-frame clones, some missing. The sample is made up of about 26,000 clones, none counted only once. Overall study results and limits: In common variable immunodeficiency, TCR beta chains reportedly carried fewer deletions and N-nucleotide insertions.

Antigens for these TCRs are unknown. Sequenced material: peripheral blood mononuclear cells. These receptors all come from a human donor with common variable immunodeficiency.

Ten or more counts support this clone. The CDR3 end is not reached by the read, which stops 3 residues before it; the germline J gene fills it in. V is TRBV18 and J is TRBJ1-2; D might be TRBD1 (5 bases). CDR3 length: 13 residues. CDR1 KGHSH and CDR2 LQKENI come from the germline V gene. The ends were cut back, 4 bases at V and 3 bases at J, with 9 bases in the middle. The DNA read from the CDR3 is TGTGCCAGCTCACTCGGGACTGACTATGGC. This gives the protein CASSLGTDYG. The entire CDR3 reads CASSLGTDYGYTF.

Many counts were recorded for this clone. From the germline J gene comes the end of the CDR3, since the read stops 3 residues before it. The chain has TRBV5-1 and TRBJ2-3; TRBD1 is a possible D gene (6 bases). This CDR3 comprises 15 residues. Germline V gene data show CDR1 as SGHRS and CDR2 as YFSETQ. With 4 bases removed from V and 2 bases from J, the gap between germline ends came to 14 bases. CDR3: CASSPHGDNTDTQYF. The CDR3 DNA, read in part, is TGCGCCAGCAGCCCCCACGGGGACAACACAGATACG.

This clone was observed many times. The read falls 3 residues short of the CDR3 end, and the missing part is taken from the germline J gene. The V and J genes are TRBV20-1 and TRBJ2-2; TRBD1 is a possible D gene (7 bases). The germline gives CDR1 DFQATT, CDR2 SNEGSKA (reference sequence). V was pared by 3 bases and J by 4 bases, with 12 bases between. The CDR3 spans 14 residues. The sequenced part of the CDR3 DNA is TGCAGTGCTAGGGAGGGGGCTGGCACCGGGGAG. Its protein is CSAREGAGTGE. The full CDR3 protein reads CSAREGAGTGELFF.

This clone has a count of ten or more. The CDR3 end falls 3 residues outside the read, so it is completed with the germline J gene. The chain is built from TRBV29-1 and TRBJ2-7; TRBD1 agrees at 7 bases. Per germline, CDR1 SQVTM and CDR2 ANQGSEA. The CDR3 covers 12 residues. After removal of 4 bases from V and 3 bases from J, the junction contained 3 bases not matched to a gene. CDR3 region: CSVVAGGYEQYF. The sequenced CDR3 bases are TGCAGCGTTGTGGCAGGGGGCTACGAG.

This clone was seen many times. The CDR3 region is CASSRIVAGGSTDTQYF. The sequenced CDR3 bases are TGTGCCAGCAGCCGGATCGTAGCGGGAGGTAGCACAGATACG. The rearrangement uses TRBV4-2 and TRBJ2-3; 10 bases are shared with TRBD2. With the read ending 3 residues before the CDR3 end, the germline J gene is used to fill in that end. The length of the CDR3 is 17 residues. Looked up from germline, CDR1 is LGHNA and CDR2 is YNFKEQ. V gave up 4 bases and J gave up 0 bases; unmatched junction bases: 7.

Ten or more counts support this clone. The DNA read from the CDR3 is TGTGCCAGCTCACCGGACAGGAAATACGAG. Translation gives CASSPDRKYE. The full CDR3 is CASSPDRKYEQYF. This chain uses TRBV18 with TRBJ2-7; TRBD1 agrees at 7 bases. The CDR3 end falls 3 residues outside the read, so it is completed with the germline J gene. Losses at the gene ends were 3 bases for V and 4 bases for J; bases not matched to a gene: 3. The CDR3 extends over 13 amino acids. Germline lookup yields CDR1 KGHSH and CDR2 LQKENI.

Remarks on this clone: Coverage ceases 3 residues before the CDR3 finishes, and the germline J gene fills in the end. This chain connects TRBV2 to TRBJ2-1; TRBD2 matches at 15 bases. CDR3 length: 16 amino acids. The germline gives CDR1 SNHLY, CDR2 FYNNEI. The V and J ends lost 2 bases and 7 bases, in that order; junction bases with no gene match: 3. CDR3 amino acids: CASSERGLAGGNEQFF. The covered CDR3 bases are TGTGCCAGCAGTGAAAGGGGACTAGCGGGAGGTAATGAG.

This clone is deemed medium-sized. The read gets to within 3 residues of the CDR3 end, and the germline J gene fills in the rest. V is TRBV18 and J is TRBJ1-1; no reliable D call. CDR1 is KGHSH, CDR2 LQKENI, per germline. This CDR3 is 12 amino acids long. The V gene lost 4 bases and the J gene lost 7 bases, with 10 bases spanning the gap. CDR3 region: CASSLIQGEAFF. Incomplete CDR3 DNA: TGTGCCAGCTCACTCATACAAGGTGAA.

To note about this clone: The read terminates 3 residues ahead of where the CDR3 ends, so the germline J gene completes it. The gene calls are TRBV5-1 and TRBJ2-2; 7 bases fit TRBD1. The CDR3 is 14 residues long. Germline-derived CDR1 and CDR2 are SGHRS and YFSETQ. Trimming took 2 bases from V and 4 from J; bases not matched to a gene: 2. The CDR3 loop is CASSFTGATGELFF. The CDR3 DNA, read in part, is TGCGCCAGCAGCTTTACAGGGGCCACCGGGGAG.

This clone was seen repeatedly, ten times or more. The CDR3 end falls 3 residues outside the read, so it is completed with the germline J gene. This chain links TRBV7-2 with TRBJ2-3, with 7 bases that match TRBD2. V lost 0 bases and J lost 5; bases outside the gene matches: 5. Germline loops: CDR1 SGHTA, CDR2 FQGNSA. CDR3 length: 15 amino acids. The sequenced CDR3 bases are TGTGCCAGCAGCTTAGCAGCGGGGTGGAAAGATACG. It yields the protein CASSLAAGWKDT. The CDR3 in full is CASSLAAGWKDTQYF.

This clone was counted at least ten times. The read ends 3 residues before the CDR3 terminus; that terminus is restored from the germline J gene. The chain recombines TRBV7-2 with TRBJ2-1, with 7 nucleotides matching TRBD2. The CDR3 spans 15 residues. Per the germline V gene, CDR1 is SGHTA and CDR2 is FQGNSA. With V trimmed by 1 base and J by 6 bases, 6 bases remained unmatched. The CDR3 bases that were read are TGTGCCAGCAGCTTAGGTGGCGGGAGATTCAATGAG. Translated: CASSLGGGRFNE. In full, the CDR3 reads CASSLGGGRFNEQFF.

This clone was observed many times. Coverage ceases 3 residues before the CDR3 finishes, and the germline J gene fills in the end. The J gene is TRBJ1-1, the V gene TRBV30; the D gene is possibly TRBD1 (6 bases). Per the germline V gene, CDR1 is GTSNPN and CDR2 is SVGIG (reference sequence). V lost 3 bases, J lost 6 bases, and 14 bases lay in between. The CDR3 loop spans 13 amino acids. The chain's CDR3 is CAWRAGTGSEAFF. The CDR3 DNA, read in part, is TGTGCCTGGAGGGCCGGCACAGGGTCTGAA.

This clone was counted many times. With the read ending 3 residues before the CDR3 end, the germline J gene is used to fill in that end. V is TRBV20-1 and J is TRBJ1-5; 9 bases map to TRBD1. CDR3 length: 14 amino acids. Germline V gives CDR1 DFQATT, CDR2 SNEGSKA (reference sequence). With 0 bases clipped from V and 6 bases from J, the junction kept 3 bases outside the gene matches. The CDR3 DNA, read in part, is TGCAGTGCTAGAGATGGGGACAGGGTTCAGCCC. The encoded protein is CSARDGDRVQP. The whole CDR3 region reads CSARDGDRVQPQHF.

The sample holds many counts of this clone. The observed sequence ends 3 residues before the CDR3 terminus, with the missing tail filled in from the germline J gene. V is TRBV29-1 and J is TRBJ2-7; the match to TRBD1 covers 7 bases. Germline V gene lookup returns CDR1 SQVTM and CDR2 ANQGSEA. The CDR3 extends over 13 amino acids. With 7 bases clipped from V and 6 bases from J, the junction kept 12 bases outside the gene matches. CDR3 in amino acids: CSALTGKFGEQYF. The sequenced CDR3 bases are TGCAGCGCACTGACAGGGAAGTTTGGCGAG.

In its sample, this clone was seen many times. The read finishes 3 residues shy of the CDR3 end, and the germline J gene is used to complete it. Other DNA sequences of this sample code for an identical CDR3. The rearrangement joins TRBV7-9 to TRBJ2-7; 8 bases match TRBD1. Germline CDR1 reads SEHNR; CDR2 reads FQNEAQ (reference sequence). The J segment lost 4 bases and the V segment lost 2 bases, leaving 4 bases of the junction unmatched. The CDR3 sequence is 14 residues long. Partial CDR3 DNA: TGTGCCAGCAGCTTAACAGGGGGGACTTACGAG. Protein: CASSLTGGTYE. The CDR3 reads in full as CASSLTGGTYEQYF.

This clone was seen repeatedly, ten times or more. The read halts 3 residues ahead of the CDR3 end, with the missing end drawn from the germline J gene. The rearrangement uses TRBV20-1 and TRBJ2-5; perhaps TRBD2 as D (7 bases). The CDR3 extends over 13 amino acids. V lost 6 bases, J lost 5 bases, and 16 bases lay in between. Per germline, CDR1 DFQATT and CDR2 SNEGSKA (reference sequence). The sequenced CDR3 bases are TGCAGTGCCACACCGGGGGGCGGGGAGACC. This translates into CSATPGGGET. In full, the CDR3 reads CSATPGGGETQYF.

This clone was counted at least ten times. Read coverage stops 3 residues before the CDR3 terminus; the germline J gene supplies the remainder. The V call is TRBV5-3, the J call TRBJ2-1; no reliable D call. TRBV5-3 is sorted into the ORF group, with uncertain function. The V end was cut by 4 bases, the J end by 6 bases, with 5 bases between. The CDR3 covers 11 residues. The CDR3 loop is CARSHSNEQFF. The CDR3 DNA, read in part, is TGTGCCAGAAGCCACTCCAATGAG.

In its sample, this clone was seen many times. The part of the CDR3 DNA that was read is TGTGCCAGCAGTGACAGGGATTCACCC. This encodes CASSDRDSP. The full CDR3 is CASSDRDSPLHF. V usage is TRBV6-4 and J usage is TRBJ1-6; D is unclear. The read ends 3 residues shy of where the CDR3 ends; the end is completed using the germline J gene. V was shortened by 2 bases and J by 8 bases, with 4 bases between the two germline ends. This CDR3 is 12 amino acids long. The germline V gene encodes CDR1 MRHNA and CDR2 SNTAGT.